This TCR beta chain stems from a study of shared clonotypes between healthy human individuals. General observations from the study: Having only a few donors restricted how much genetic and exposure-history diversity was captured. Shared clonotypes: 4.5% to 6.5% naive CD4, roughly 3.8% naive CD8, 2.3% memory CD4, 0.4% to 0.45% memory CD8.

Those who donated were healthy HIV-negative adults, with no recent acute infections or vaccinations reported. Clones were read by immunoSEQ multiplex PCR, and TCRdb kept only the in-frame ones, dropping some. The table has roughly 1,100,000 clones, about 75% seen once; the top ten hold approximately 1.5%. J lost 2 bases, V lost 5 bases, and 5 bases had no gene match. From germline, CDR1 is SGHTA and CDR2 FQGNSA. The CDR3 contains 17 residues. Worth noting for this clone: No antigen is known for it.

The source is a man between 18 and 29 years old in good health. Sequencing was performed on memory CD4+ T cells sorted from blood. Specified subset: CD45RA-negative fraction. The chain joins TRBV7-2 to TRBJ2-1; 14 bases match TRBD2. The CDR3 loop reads CASSPWTSGRTYNEQFF. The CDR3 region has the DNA TGTGCCAGCAGCCCGTGGACTAGCGGGAGGACCTACAATGAGCAGTTCTTC.